These 11 T cell receptor beta chains came from one sample sequenced in a study of post-analysis software for immune sequencing data. Each TCR beta cDNA library carried unique molecular identifiers. MiXCR, applied by TCRdb to the PCR reads, yields one record per CDR3 protein. The table has 450,000 or so distinct CDR3 sequences, over 35% seen once. These receptors' antigens are unknown. Broader study findings: Higher frequency in patients than in controls was seen for roughly five TRBV segments, with TRBV5-6, TRBV5-1 and TRBV20-1 among them.

Material for sequencing was blood. The receptors come from a girl aged 5-17 years with multiple sclerosis.

This chain joins TRBV29-1 and TRBJ2-1; D ambiguous. Germline loops: CDR1 SQVTM, CDR2 ANQGSEA. V was trimmed by 3 bases and J by 0 bases, leaving 9 bases between them. This CDR3 is 14 amino acids long. CDR3 nucleotides: TGCAGCGTTGATGCGTCAGTCTCCTACAATGAGCAGTTCTTC. It yields the protein CSVDASVSYNEQFF.

This clonotype was observed a handful of times. The rearrangement links TRBV7-9 to TRBJ2-5; the D is unclear. TRBJ2-7 explains the end of the DNA better; the J call may be wrong. The CDR3 sequence is 15 residues long. CDR1 SEHNR and CDR2 FQNEAQ come from the germline V gene (reference sequence). CDR3 nucleotide sequence: TGTGCCAGCAGCTTAGTAGGACGATGGATCGACGAGCAGTACTTC. Protein sequence: CASSLVGRWIDEQYF.

This chain connects TRBV6-5 to TRBJ2-5; 7 positions agree with TRBD2. The CDR3 has 13 amino acids. Unmatched junction bases numbered 1, after V lost 6 bases and J lost 0 bases. The V gene's germline CDR1 is MNHEY and CDR2 SVGAGI. CDR3 amino acids: CASRGGDQETQYF. The CDR3 DNA is TGTGCCAGCAGGGGAGGGGACCAAGAGACCCAGTACTTC.

The CDR3 loop is CASSTLGREQFF. The CDR3 DNA follows: TGTGCCAGCAGTACCCTGGGGCGCGAGCAGTTCTTC. The chain links TRBV28 to TRBJ2-1, with D perhaps TRBD1 (5 bases). The CDR3 contains 12 residues. In germline, CDR1 is MDHEN, CDR2 SYDVKM. The V end was cut by 5 bases, the J end by 10 bases, with 12 bases between. Full variable domain (outside the CDR3, taken from reference TRBV28 and TRBJ2-1): DVKVTQSSRYLVKRTGEKVFLECVQDMDHENMFWYRQDPGLGLRLIYFSYDVKMKEKGDIPEGYSVSREKKERFSLILESASTNQTSMYLCASSTLGREQFFGPGTRLTVL.

V usage is TRBV20-1 and J usage is TRBJ2-5, with D perhaps assigned TRBD1 or TRBD2 (6 bases each). The CDR3 spans 16 residues. V gave up 0 bases and J gave up 5 bases, with 19 bases separating them. Germline assignment: CDR1 DFQATT and CDR2 SNEGSKA (reference sequence). The CDR3 sequence is CSARDSGGGIYETQYF. In nucleotides, the CDR3 is TGCAGTGCTAGAGATAGTGGAGGGGGAATTTACGAGACCCAGTACTTC.

The chain links TRBV25-1 to TRBJ1-1; D uncertain. Between the trimmed V and J ends, which lost 6 bases and 4 bases, there was a span of 9 bases. The CDR3 covers 12 residues. Per germline, CDR1 MGHDK and CDR2 SYGVNS. DNA for the CDR3: TGTGCCAGCAGGGTCTCAGGCACTGAAGCTTTCTTT. The encoded protein is CASRVSGTEAFF.

The chain combines TRBV29-1 with TRBJ2-7; weak D call: TRBD1 (5 bases). Germline assignment: CDR1 SQVTM and CDR2 ANQGSEA. The CDR3 loop spans 16 amino acids. Trimming cost V 2 bases and J 2 bases, with 19 bases left between them. CDR3 nucleotide sequence: TGCAGCGTTGAATCAATAAAGGGGCGCAGGACCTACGAGCAGTACTTC. Translated, it gives CSVESIKGRRTYEQYF.

This chain connects TRBV5-1 to TRBJ2-3; 11 bases are a match to TRBD2. Trimming cost V 0 bases and J 1 base; bases outside gene matches: 4. The germline gives CDR1 SGHRS, CDR2 YFSETQ. The CDR3 spans 17 residues. The CDR3 bases are TGCGCCAGCAGCTTGGCCCTAGCGGGAGGAGGCACAGATACGCAGTATTTT. This translates into CASSLALAGGGTDTQYF.

V gene TRBV6-2 or TRBV6-3 combines with J gene TRBJ2-7, with 7 nucleotides matching TRBD1. CDR1 is MNHEY, CDR2 SVGEGT, per germline. Losses at the gene ends were 10 bases for V and 0 bases for J; bases not matched to a gene: 9. The CDR3 consists of 14 residues. CDR3 nucleotide sequence: TGTGCCACCGGGCGAGGGGGCAACTCCTACGAGCAGTACTTC. As protein: CATGRGGNSYEQYF.

This clonotype was recorded at least ten times. The genes are TRBV20-1 and TRBJ2-1, with 9 bases identical to TRBD1. The CDR3 length is 13 residues. The junction had 6 bases not matched to a gene; V was cut back by 4 bases and J by 8 bases. Germline-derived CDR1 and CDR2 are DFQATT and SNEGSKA (reference sequence). The CDR3 region is CSATPTGGYEQFF. The CDR3 DNA is TGCAGTGCTACCCCGACAGGGGGGTATGAGCAGTTCTTC.

In this sample, this clonotype turned up a few times. The chain has TRBV20-1 and TRBJ1-2, with D uncertain. Germline-derived CDR1 and CDR2 are DFQATT and SNEGSKA (reference sequence). V dropped 2 bases and J dropped 4 bases, with 14 bases sitting between them. This CDR3 is 14 amino acids long. The CDR3 DNA sequence: TGCAGTGCTAGACCGGGCCCAAACCCCTATGGCTACACCTTC. Protein product: CSARPGPNPYGYTF.